This T cell receptor beta chain derives from a study of cytomegalovirus exposure and HLA in healthy donors. Study-wide results and caveats: There were some public TCRs occurring in many donors, but most TCR sequences were rare. Per published reports, the classifier diagnosed cytomegalovirus status with high specificity and sensitivity. Common viral pathogens (according to a later analysis) appeared linked to several of the most significant clusters.

There are 16 residues in the CDR3. Trimming cost V 3 bases and J 0 bases; bases outside gene matches: 6. From germline, CDR1 is SGHRS and CDR2 YFSETQ. PCR was performed using 60 Vbeta and 13 Jbeta primers. Clones were read by immunoSEQ multiplex PCR, and TCRdb kept only the in-frame ones, dropping some. Found here are 150,000 to 200,000 clones, about 77% of them singletons; the top ten hold roughly 2.7%. Concerning this clone: The antigen is undetermined.

Specimen: PBMCs. This chain joins TRBV5-1 and TRBJ2-1, with 7 bases fitting TRBD2. The receptor was derived from a female donor in good health and CMV-seronegative. The CDR3 DNA reads as TGCGCCAGCAGCTATCTGACGGGGGGCTCCTACAATGAGCAGTTCTTC. This sequence encodes CASSYLTGGSYNEQFF.